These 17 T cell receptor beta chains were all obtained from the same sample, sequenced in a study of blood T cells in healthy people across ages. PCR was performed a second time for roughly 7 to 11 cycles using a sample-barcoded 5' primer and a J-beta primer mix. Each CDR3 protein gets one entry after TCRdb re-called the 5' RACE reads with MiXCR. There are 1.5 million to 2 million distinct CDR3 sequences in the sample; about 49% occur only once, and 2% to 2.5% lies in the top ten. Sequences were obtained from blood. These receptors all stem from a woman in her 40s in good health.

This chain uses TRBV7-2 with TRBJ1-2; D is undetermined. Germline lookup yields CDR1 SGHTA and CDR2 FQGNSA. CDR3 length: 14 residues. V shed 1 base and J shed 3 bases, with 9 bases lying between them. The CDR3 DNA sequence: TGTGCCAGCAGCTTAGTCCCGACGGACTATGGCTACACCTTC. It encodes CASSLVPTDYGYTF.

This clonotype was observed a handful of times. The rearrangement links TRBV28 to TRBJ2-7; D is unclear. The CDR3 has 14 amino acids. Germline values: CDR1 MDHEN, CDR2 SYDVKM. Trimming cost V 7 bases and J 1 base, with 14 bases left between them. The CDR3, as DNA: TGTGCCAGCACAGGTTATCCCTTGTCCTACGAGCAGTACTTC. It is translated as CASTGYPLSYEQYF.

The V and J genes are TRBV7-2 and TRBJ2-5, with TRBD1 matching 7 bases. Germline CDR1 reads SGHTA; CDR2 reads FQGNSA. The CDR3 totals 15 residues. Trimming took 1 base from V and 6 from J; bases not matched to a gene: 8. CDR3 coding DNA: TGTGCCAGCAGCTTAGAAGGGGGCGTCCTAAAGACCCAGTACTTC. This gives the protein CASSLEGGVLKTQYF.

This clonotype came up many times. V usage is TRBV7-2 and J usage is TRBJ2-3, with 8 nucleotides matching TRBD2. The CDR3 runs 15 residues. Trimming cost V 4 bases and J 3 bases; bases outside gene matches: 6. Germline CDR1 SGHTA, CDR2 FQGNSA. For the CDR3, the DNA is TGTGCCAGCAGCTCAGTAGCGGGGCGGACAGATACGCAGTATTTT. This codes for CASSSVAGRTDTQYF.

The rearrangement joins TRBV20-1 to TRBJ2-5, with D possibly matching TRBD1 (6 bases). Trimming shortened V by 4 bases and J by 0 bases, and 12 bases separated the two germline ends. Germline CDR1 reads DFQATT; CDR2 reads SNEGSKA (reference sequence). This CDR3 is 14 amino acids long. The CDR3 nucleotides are TGCAGTGCTACTCAGCGGACAGACCAAGAGACCCAGTACTTC. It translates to CSATQRTDQETQYF.

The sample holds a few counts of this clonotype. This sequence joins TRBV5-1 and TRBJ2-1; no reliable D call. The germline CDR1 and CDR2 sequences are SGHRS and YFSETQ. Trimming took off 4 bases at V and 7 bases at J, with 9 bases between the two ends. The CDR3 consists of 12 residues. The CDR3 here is CASSLSWNEQFF. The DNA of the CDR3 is TGCGCCAGCAGCCTCTCCTGGAATGAGCAGTTCTTC.

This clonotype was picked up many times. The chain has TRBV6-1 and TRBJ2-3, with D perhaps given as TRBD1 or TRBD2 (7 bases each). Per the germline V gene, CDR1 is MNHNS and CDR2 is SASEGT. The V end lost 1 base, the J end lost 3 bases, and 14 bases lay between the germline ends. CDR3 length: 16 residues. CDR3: CASSEVPGGETDTQYF. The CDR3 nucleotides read TGTGCCAGCAGTGAAGTCCCAGGGGGGGAGACAGATACGCAGTATTTT.

In DNA, the CDR3 is TGTGCCAGCAGTTACATCAGGGGCGGTGAGCAGTTCTTC. Translated, it gives CASSYIRGGEQFF. The genes are TRBV6-6 and TRBJ2-1; maybe TRBD1 (6 bases). V was cut by 2 bases and J by 9 bases, with 11 bases left in between. The CDR3 runs 13 residues. Germline assignment: CDR1 MNHNY and CDR2 SVGAGI (reference sequence).

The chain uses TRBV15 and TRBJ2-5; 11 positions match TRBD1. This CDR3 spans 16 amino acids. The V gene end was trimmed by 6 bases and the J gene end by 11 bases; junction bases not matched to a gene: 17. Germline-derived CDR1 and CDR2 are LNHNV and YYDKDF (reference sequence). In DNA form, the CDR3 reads TGTGCCACCAGACCCCAGGACAGGGGGCCCTACAATGAGCAGTACTTC. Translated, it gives CATRPQDRGPYNEQYF.

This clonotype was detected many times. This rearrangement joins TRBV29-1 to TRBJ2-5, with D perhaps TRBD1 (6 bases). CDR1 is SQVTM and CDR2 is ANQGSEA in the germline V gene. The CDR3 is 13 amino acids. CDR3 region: CSSAPGVRETQYF. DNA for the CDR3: TGCAGTTCAGCACCAGGGGTGAGAGAGACCCAGTACTTC.

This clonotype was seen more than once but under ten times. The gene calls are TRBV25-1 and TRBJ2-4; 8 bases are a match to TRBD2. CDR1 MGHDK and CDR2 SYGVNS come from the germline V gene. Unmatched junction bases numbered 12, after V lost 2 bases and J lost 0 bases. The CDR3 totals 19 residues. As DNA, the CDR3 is TGTGCCAGCAGTGAACTGGCGGTCGCGGGGGGACTAGCCAAAAACATTCAGTACTTC. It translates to CASSELAVAGGLAKNIQYF.

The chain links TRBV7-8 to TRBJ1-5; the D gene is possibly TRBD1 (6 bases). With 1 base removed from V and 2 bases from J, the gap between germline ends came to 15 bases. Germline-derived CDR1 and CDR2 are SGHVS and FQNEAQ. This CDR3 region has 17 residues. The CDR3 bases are TGTGCCAGCAGCTTAGGATTGGGGGGCCTGGGCAATCAGCCCCAGCATTTT. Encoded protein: CASSLGLGGLGNQPQHF.

The CDR3 reads CASSRRLPGPAQETQYF. CDR3 nucleotides: TGTGCCAGCAGTCGCCGACTCCCGGGACCCGCACAAGAGACCCAGTACTTC. V gene TRBV28 combines with J gene TRBJ2-5; D tentatively reads TRBD1 or TRBD2 (5 bases each). The CDR3 loop spans 17 amino acids. CDR1 MDHEN and CDR2 SYDVKM come from the germline V gene. V lost 5 bases and J 2 bases, leaving 21 bases between the germline ends.

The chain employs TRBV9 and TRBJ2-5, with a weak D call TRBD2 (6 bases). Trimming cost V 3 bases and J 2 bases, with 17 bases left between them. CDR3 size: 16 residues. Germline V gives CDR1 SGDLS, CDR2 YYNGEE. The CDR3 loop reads CASSGRGGARQETQYF. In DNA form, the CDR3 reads TGTGCCAGCAGCGGGCGTGGCGGGGCTCGACAAGAGACCCAGTACTTC.

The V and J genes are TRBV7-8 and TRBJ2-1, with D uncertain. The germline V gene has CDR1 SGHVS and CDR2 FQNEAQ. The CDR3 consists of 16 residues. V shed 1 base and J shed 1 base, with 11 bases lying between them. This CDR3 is CASSLDLGTSYNEQFF. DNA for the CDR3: TGTGCCAGCAGCTTAGATTTGGGCACGTCCTACAATGAGCAGTTCTTC.

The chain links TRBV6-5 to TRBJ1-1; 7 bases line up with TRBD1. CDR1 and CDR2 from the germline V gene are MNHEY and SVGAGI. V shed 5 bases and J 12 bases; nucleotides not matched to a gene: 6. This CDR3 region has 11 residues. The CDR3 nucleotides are TGTGCCAGCAGTAGGGGGACAGTCACTTTCTTT. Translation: CASSRGTVTFF.

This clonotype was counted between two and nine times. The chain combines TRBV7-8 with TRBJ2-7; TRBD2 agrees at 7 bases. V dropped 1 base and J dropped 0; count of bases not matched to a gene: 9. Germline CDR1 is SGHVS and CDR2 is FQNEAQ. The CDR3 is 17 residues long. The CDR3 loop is CASSLGSGGGYSYEQYF. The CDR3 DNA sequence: TGTGCCAGCAGCTTAGGGTCGGGGGGTGGGTACTCCTACGAGCAGTACTTC.